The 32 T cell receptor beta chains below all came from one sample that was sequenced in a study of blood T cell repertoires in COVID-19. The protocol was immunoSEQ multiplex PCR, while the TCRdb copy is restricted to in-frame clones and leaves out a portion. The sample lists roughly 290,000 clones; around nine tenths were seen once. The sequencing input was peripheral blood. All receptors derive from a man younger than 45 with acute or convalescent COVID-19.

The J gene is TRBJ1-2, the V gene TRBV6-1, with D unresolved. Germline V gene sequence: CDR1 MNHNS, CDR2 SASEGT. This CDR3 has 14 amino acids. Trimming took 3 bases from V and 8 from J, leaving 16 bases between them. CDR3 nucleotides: TGTGCCAGCAGTGAGGGCAGGTTCGGCTGGGGCTACACCTTC. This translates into CASSEGRFGWGYTF.

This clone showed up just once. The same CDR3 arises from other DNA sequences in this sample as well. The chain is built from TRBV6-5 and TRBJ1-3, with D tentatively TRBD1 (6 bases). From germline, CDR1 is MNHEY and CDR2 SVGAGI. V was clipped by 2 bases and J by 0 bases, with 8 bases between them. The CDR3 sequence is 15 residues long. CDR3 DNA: TGTGCCAGCAGTTACGACAGGTCCTCTGGAAACACCATATATTTT. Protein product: CASSYDRSSGNTIYF.

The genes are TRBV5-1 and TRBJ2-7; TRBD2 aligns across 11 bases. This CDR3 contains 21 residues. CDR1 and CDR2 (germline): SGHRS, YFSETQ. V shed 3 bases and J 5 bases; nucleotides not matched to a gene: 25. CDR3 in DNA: TGCGCCAGCAGCTGGCCCCGGGGCGGACTAGCGGGTGCCAACAGGCGGGACGAGCAGTACTTC. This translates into CASSWPRGGLAGANRRDEQYF.

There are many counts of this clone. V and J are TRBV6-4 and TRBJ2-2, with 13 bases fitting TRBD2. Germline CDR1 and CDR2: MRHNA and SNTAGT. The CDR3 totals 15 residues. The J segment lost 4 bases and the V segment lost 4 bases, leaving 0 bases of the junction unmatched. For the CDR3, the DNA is TGTGCCAGCAGTGGGACTAGCGGGAGCACCGGGGAGCTGTTTTTT. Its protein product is CASSGTSGSTGELFF.

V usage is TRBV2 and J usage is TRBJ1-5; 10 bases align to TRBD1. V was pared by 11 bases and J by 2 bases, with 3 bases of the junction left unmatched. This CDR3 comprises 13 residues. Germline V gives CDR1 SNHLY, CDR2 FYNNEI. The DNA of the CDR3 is TGTGCCGGGACAGGGGTGGGCAATCAGCCCCAGCATTTT. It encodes CAGTGVGNQPQHF. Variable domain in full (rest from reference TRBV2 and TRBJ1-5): EPEVTQTPSHQVTQMGQEVILRCVPISNHLYFYWYRQILGQKVEFLVSFYNNEISEKSEIFDDQFSVERPDGSNFTLKIRSTKLEDSAMYFCAGTGVGNQPQHFGDGTRLSIL.

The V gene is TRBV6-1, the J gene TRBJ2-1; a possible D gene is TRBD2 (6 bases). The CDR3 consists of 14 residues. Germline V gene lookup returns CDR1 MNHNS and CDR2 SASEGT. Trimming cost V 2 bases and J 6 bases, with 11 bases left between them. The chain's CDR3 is CASSELDYINEQFF. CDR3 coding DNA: TGTGCCAGCAGTGAACTGGACTATATCAATGAGCAGTTCTTC.

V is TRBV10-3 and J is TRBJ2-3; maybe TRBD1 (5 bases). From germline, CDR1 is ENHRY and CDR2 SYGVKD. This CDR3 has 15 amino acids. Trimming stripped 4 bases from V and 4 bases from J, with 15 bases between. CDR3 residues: CAISAQDTGSDTQYF. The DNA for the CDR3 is TGTGCCATCAGTGCCCAGGACACAGGCTCAGATACGCAGTATTTT.

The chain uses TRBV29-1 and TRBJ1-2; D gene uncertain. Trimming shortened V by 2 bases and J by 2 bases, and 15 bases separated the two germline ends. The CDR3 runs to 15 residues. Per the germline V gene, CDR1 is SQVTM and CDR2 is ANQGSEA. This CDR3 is CSVENLSTGNYGYTF. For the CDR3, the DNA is TGCAGCGTTGAAAACCTTAGTACGGGGAACTATGGCTACACCTTC.

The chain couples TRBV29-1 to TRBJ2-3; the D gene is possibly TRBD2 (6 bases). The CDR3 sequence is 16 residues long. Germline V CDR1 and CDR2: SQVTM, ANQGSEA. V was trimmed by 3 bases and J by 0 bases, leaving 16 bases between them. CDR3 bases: TGCAGCGTTGATCGCGTTGACGGGACTAGCACAGATACGCAGTATTTT. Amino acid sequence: CSVDRVDGTSTDTQYF.

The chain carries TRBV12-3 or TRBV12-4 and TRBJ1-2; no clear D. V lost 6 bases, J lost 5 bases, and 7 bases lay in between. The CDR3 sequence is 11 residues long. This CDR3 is CASSPGYGYTF. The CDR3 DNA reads TGTGCCAGCAGCCCGGGTTATGGCTACACCTTC.

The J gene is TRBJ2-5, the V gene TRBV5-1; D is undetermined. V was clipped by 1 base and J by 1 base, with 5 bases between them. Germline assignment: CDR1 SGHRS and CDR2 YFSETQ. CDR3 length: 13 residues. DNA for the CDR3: TGCGCCAGCAGCTTGCAGCGCCAAGAGACCCAGTACTTC. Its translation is CASSLQRQETQYF.

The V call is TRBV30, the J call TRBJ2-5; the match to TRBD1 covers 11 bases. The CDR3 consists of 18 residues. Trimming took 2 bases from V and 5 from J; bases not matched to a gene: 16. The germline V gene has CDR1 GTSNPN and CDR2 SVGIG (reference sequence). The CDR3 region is CAWSRFFIGQGAAETQYF. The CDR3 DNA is TGTGCCTGGAGTCGGTTCTTTATTGGACAGGGGGCAGCGGAGACCCAGTACTTC.

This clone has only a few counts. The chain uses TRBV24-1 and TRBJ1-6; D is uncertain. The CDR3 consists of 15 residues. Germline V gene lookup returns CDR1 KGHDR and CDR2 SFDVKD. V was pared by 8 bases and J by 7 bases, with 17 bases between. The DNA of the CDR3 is TGTGCCACCATAGGAACCTCCAGGCAGAATTCACCCCTCCACTTT. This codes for CATIGTSRQNSPLHF.

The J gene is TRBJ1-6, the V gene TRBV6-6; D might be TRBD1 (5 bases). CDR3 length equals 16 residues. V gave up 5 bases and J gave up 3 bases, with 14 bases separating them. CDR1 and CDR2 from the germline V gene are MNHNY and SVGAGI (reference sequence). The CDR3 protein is CASSPRAPLYNSPLHF. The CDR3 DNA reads TGTGCCAGCAGTCCCAGGGCTCCCCTCTATAATTCACCCCTCCACTTT.

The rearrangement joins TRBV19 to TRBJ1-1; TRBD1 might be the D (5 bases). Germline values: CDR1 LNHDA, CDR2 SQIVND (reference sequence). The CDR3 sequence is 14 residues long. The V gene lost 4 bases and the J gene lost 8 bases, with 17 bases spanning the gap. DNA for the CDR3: TGTGCCAGTAGTAGGGGGGGAACGGGGCCAGAAGCTTTCTTT. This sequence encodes CASSRGGTGPEAFF.

The CDR3 here is CASSPIPRTGSPYNEQFF. Here the CDR3 DNA reads TGTGCCAGCTCACCGATACCCCGGACAGGGTCCCCCTACAATGAGCAGTTCTTC. The rearrangement uses TRBV18 and TRBJ2-1; 8 nucleotides align to TRBD1. Germline values: CDR1 KGHSH, CDR2 LQKENI. This CDR3 region has 18 residues. V was pared by 3 bases and J by 2 bases, with 12 bases of the junction left unmatched. The full variable domain, with the rest looked up from reference TRBV18 and TRBJ2-1, is NAGVMQNPRHLVRRRGQEARLRCSPMKGHSHVYWYRQLPEEGLKFMVYLQKENIIDESGMPKERFSAEFPKEGPSILRIQQVVRGDSAAYFCASSPIPRTGSPYNEQFFGPGTRLTVL.

The CDR3 region is CASSLSGGPTSSGANVLTF. The CDR3 nucleotides read TGTGCCAGCAGCTTATCGGGGGGCCCCACGTCCTCTGGGGCCAACGTCCTGACTTTC. J is TRBJ2-6 and V is TRBV7-9; weak D call: TRBD2 (7 bases). The V and J ends lost 2 bases and 0 bases respectively, with 17 bases between them. This CDR3 is 19 amino acids long. The germline gives CDR1 SEHNR, CDR2 FQNEAQ (reference sequence).

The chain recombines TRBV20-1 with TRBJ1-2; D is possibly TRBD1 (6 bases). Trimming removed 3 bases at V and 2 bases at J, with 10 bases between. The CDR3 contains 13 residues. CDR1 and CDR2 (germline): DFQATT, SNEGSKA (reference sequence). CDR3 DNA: TGCAGTGCTAGTCGGCAGGGGAACTATGGCTACACCTTC. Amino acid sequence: CSASRQGNYGYTF.

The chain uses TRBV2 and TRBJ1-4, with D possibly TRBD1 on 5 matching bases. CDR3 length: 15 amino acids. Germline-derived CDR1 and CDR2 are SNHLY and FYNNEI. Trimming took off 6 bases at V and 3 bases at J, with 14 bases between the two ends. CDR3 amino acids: CASRVQELANEKLFF. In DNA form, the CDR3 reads TGTGCCAGCAGGGTACAGGAACTGGCTAATGAAAAACTGTTTTTT.

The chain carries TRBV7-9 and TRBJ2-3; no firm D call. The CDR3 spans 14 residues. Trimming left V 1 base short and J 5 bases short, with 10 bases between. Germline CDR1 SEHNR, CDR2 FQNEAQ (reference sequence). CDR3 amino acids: CASSLGRVVDTQYF. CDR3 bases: TGTGCCAGCAGCTTAGGCCGAGTTGTAGATACGCAGTATTTT. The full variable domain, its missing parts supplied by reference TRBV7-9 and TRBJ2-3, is DTGVSQNPRHKITKRGQNVTFRCDPISEHNRLYWYRQTLGQGPEFLTYFQNEAQLEKSRLLSDRFSAERPKGSFSTLEIQRTEQGDSAMYLCASSLGRVVDTQYFGPGTRLTVL.

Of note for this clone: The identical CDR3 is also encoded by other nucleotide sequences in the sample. The CDR3 bases are TGTGCCTGGAGTCGACAGGGCGGAAACACCATATATTTT. This codes for CAWSRQGGNTIYF. The rearrangement joins TRBV30 to TRBJ1-3; 7 nucleotides align to TRBD1. The CDR3 extends over 13 amino acids. The V and J ends lost 2 bases and 4 bases, in that order; junction bases with no gene match: 2. Germline CDR1 GTSNPN, CDR2 SVGIG (reference sequence).

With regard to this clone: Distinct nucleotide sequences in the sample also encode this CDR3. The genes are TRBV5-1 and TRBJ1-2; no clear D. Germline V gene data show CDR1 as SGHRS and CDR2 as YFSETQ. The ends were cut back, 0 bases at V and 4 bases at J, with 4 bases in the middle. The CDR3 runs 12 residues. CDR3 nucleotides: TGCGCCAGCAGCTTGGACGGCTATGGCTACACCTTC. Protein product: CASSLDGYGYTF.

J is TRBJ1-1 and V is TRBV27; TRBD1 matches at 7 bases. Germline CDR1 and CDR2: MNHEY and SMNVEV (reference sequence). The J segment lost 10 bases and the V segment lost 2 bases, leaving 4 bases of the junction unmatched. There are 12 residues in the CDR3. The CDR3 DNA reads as TGTGCCAGCAGTTTACGGACAGGCGTAGCTTTCTTT. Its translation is CASSLRTGVAFF.

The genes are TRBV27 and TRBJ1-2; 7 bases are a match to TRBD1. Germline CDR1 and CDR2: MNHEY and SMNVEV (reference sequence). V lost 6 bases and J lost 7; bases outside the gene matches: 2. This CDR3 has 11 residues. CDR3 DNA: TGTGCCAGCAGACAGGGGTTTGGCTACACCTTC. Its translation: CASRQGFGYTF.

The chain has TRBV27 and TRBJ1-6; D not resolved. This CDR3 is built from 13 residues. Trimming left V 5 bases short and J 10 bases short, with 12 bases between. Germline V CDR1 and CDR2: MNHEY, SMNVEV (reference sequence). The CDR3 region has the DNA TGTGCCAGCAGTCCCGAGGTTGGGTCACCCCTCCACTTT. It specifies CASSPEVGSPLHF.

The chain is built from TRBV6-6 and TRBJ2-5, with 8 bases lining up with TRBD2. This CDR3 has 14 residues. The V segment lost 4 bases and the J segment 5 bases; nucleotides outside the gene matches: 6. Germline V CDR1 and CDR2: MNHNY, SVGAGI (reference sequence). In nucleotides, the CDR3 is TGTGCCAGCAGTTCAGCGGGGGCTAGGGAGACCCAGTACTTC. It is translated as CASSSAGARETQYF.

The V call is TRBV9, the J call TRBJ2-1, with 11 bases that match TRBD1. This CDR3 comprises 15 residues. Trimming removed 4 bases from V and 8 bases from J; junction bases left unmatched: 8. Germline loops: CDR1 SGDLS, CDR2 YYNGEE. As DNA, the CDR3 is TGTGCCAGCAGCCGGCTCGGACAGGGGGCATATGAGCAGTTCTTC. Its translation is CASSRLGQGAYEQFF.

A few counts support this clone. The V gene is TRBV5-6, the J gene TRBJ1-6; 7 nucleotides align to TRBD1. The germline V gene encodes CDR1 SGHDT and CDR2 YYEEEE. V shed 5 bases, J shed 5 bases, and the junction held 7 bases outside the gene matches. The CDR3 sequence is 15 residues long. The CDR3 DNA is TGTGCCAGCAGGGGTGGGACAGTGGATAATTCACCCCTCCACTTT. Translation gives CASRGGTVDNSPLHF.

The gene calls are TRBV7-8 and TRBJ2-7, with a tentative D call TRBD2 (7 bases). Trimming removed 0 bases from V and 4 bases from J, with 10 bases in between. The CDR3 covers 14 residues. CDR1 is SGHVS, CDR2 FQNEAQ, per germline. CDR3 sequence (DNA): TGTGCCAGCAGCTTAGCGGGGGGGCCATACGAGCAGTACTTC. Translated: CASSLAGGPYEQYF.

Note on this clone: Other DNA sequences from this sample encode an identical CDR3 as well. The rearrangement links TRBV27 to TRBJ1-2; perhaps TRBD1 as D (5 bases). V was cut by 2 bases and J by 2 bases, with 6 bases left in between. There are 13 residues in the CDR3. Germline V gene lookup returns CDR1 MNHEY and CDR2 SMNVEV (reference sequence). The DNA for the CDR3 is TGTGCCAGCAGTTTAGCAGGGAACTATGGCTACACCTTC. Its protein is CASSLAGNYGYTF.

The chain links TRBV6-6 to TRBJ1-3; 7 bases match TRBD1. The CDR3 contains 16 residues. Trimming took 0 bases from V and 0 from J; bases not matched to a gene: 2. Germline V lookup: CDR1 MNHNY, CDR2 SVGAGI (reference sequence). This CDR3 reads CASSYSTGSSGNTIYF. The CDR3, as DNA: TGTGCCAGCAGTTACTCGACAGGGAGCTCTGGAAACACCATATATTTT.

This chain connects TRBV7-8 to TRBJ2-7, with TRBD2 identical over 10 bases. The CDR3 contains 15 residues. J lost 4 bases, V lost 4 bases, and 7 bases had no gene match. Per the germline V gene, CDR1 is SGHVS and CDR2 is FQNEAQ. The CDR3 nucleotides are TGTGCCAGCAGCTCTCGACGGACTAGCGGTTACGAGCAGTACTTC. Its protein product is CASSSRRTSGYEQYF. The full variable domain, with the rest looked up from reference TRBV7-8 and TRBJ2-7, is GAGVSQSPRYKVAKRGQDVALRCDPISGHVSLFWYQQALGQGPEFLTYFQNEAQLDKSGLPSDRFFAERPEGSVSTLKIQRTQQEDSAVYLCASSSRRTSGYEQYFGPGTRLTVT.